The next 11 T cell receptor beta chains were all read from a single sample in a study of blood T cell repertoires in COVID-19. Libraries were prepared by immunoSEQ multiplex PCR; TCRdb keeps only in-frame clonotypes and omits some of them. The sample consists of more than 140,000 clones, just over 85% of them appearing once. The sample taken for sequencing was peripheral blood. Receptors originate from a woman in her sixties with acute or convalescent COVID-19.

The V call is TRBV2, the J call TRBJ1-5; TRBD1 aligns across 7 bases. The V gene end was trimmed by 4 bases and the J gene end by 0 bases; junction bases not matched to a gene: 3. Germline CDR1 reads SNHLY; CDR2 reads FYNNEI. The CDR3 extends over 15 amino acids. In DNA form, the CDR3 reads TGTGCCAGCAGTGGAGGGACAGCTAGCAATCAGCCCCAGCATTTT. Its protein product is CASSGGTASNQPQHF.

CDR3 region: CASSGNRVATNEKLFF. The DNA for the CDR3 is TGTGCCAGCAGTGGAAACAGGGTTGCAACTAATGAAAAACTGTTTTTT. This chain joins TRBV2 and TRBJ1-4; possibly TRBD1 for D (6 bases). Germline loops: CDR1 SNHLY, CDR2 FYNNEI. V lost 4 bases, J lost 0 bases, and 12 bases lay in between. The length of the CDR3 is 16 residues.

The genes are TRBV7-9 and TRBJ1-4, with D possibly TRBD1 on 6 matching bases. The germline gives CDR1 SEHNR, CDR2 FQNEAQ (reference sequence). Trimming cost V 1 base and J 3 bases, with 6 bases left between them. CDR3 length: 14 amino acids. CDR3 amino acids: CASSLGTANEKLFF. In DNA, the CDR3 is TGTGCCAGCAGCTTAGGGACAGCTAATGAAAAACTGTTTTTT.

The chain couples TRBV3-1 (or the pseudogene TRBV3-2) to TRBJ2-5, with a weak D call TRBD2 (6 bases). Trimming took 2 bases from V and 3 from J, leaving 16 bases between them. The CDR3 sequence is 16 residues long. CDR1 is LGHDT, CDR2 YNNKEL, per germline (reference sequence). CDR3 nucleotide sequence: TGTGCCAGCAGCCAACGCGGGGCCAGGAGGGAAGAGACCCAGTACTTC. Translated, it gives CASSQRGARREETQYF.

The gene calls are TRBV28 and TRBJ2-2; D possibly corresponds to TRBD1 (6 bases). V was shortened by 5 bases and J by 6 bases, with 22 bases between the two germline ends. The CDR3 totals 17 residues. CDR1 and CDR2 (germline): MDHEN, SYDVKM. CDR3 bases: TGTGCCAGCAGTCCCGCCCCCGCAGGGGTGGGTGCCGGGGAGCTGTTTTTT. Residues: CASSPAPAGVGAGELFF.

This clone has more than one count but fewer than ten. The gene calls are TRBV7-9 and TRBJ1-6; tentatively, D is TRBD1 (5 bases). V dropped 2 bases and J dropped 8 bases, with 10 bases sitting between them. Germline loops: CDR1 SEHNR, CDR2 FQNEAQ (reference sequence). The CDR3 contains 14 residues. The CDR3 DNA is TGTGCCAGCAGCTTATCAGGGCGAGATTCACCCCTCCACTTT. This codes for CASSLSGRDSPLHF.

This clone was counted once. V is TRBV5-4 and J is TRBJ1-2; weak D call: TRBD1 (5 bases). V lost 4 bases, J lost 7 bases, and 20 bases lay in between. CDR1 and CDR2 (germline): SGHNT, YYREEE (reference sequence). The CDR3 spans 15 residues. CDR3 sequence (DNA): TGTGCCAGCAGCCCCGATGGCACAGGCTCTGGTGGCTACACCTTC. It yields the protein CASSPDGTGSGGYTF.

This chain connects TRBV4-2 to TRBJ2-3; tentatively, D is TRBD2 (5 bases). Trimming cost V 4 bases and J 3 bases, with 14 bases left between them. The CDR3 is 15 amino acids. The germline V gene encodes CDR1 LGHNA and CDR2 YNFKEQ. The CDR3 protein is CASSPGGAETDTQYF. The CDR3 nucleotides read TGTGCCAGCAGCCCAGGAGGAGCAGAAACAGATACGCAGTATTTT.

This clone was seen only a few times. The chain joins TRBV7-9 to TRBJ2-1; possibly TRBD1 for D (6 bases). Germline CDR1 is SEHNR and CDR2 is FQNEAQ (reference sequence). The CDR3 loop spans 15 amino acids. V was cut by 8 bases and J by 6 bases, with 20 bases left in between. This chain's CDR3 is CASEEAGGVGNEQFF. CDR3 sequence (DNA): TGTGCCAGCGAGGAAGCTGGGGGCGTAGGCAATGAGCAGTTCTTC. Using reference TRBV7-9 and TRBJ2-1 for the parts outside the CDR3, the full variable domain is DTGVSQNPRHKITKRGQNVTFRCDPISEHNRLYWYRQTLGQGPEFLTYFQNEAQLEKSRLLSDRFSAERPKGSFSTLEIQRTEQGDSAMYLCASEEAGGVGNEQFFGPGTRLTVL.

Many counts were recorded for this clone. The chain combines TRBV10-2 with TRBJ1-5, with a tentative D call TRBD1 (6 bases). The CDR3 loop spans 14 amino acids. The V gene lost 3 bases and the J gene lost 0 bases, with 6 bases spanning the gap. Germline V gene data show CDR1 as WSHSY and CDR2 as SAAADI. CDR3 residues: CASSDRGSNQPQHF. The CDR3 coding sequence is TGCGCCAGCAGTGACAGGGGTAGCAATCAGCCCCAGCATTTT.

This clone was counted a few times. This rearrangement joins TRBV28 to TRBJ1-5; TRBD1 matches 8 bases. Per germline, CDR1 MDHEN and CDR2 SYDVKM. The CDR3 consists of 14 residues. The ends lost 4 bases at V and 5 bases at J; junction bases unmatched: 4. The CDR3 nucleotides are TGTGCCAGCAGTTCCGGACAGGGTGATCAGCCCCAGCATTTT. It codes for CASSSGQGDQPQHF.